Given below is one TCR beta chain in context. Generated by immunoSEQ multiplex PCR, the TCRdb table keeps only in-frame clones and is missing some. The data show tens of thousands of clones, 80% to 95% seen once. Germline CDR1 and CDR2: SGHVS and FNYEAQ. Trimming took 4 bases from V and 0 from J, leaving 6 bases between them. This CDR3 has 14 amino acids. These data belong to a study of T cells after somatic rescue of genetic block. The sequence was obtained from a man aged 40-50 years. Sample: peripheral blood mononuclear cells (PBMCs). This chain links TRBV7-6 with TRBJ2-2, with no clear D. The CDR3 nucleotides read TGTGCCAGCAGCTCCGACGCGAACACCGGGGAGCTGTTTTTT. Protein: CASSSDANTGELFF.